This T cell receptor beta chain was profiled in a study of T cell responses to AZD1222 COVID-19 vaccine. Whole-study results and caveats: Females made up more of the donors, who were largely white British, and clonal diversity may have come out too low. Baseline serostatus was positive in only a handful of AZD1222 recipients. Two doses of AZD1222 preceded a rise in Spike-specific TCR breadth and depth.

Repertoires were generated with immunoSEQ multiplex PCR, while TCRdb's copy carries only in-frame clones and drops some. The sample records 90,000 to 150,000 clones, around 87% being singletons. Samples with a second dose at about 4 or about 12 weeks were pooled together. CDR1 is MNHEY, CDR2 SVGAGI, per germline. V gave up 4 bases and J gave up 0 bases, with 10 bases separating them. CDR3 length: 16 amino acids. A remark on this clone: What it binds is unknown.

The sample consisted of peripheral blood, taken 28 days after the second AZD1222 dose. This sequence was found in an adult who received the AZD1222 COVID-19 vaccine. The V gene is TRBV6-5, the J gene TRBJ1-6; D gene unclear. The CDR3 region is CASSSPTGSYNSPLHF. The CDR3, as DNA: TGTGCCAGCAGTTCCCCGACGGGCTCCTATAATTCACCCCTCCACTTT.